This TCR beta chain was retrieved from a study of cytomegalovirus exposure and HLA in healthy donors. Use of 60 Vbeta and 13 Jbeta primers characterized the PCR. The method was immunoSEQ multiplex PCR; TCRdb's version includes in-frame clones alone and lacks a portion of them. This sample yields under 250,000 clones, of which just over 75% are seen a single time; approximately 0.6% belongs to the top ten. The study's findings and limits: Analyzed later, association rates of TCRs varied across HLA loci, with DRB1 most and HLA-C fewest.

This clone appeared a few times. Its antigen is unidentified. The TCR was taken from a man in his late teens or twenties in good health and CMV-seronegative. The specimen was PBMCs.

The CDR3 protein is CASSVRDSVYGYTF. The CDR3 nucleotides are TGTGCCAGCAGCGTACGGGACTCGGTCTATGGCTACACCTTC. The rearrangement links TRBV9 to TRBJ1-2; D perhaps matches TRBD1 (5 bases). CDR3 size: 14 residues. Germline CDR1 and CDR2: SGDLS and YYNGEE. V dropped 1 base and J dropped 4 bases, with 11 bases sitting between them.